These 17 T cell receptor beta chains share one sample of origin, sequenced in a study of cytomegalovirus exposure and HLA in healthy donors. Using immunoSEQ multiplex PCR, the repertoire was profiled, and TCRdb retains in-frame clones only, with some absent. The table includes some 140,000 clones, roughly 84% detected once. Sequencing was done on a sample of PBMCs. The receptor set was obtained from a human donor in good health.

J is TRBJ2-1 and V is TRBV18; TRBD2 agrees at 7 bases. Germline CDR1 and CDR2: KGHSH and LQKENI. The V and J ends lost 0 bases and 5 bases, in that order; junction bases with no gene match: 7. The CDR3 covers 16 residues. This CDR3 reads CASSPPGRGRHNEQFF. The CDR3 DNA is TGTGCCAGCTCACCACCGGGGAGGGGTAGGCACAATGAGCAGTTCTTC.

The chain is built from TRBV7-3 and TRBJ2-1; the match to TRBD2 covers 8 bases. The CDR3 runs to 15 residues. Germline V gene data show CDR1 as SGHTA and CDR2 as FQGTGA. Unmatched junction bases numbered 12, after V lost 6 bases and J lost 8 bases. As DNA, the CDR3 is TGTGCCAGCAGTCTTAGGGGACTAGTTCTCGATGAGCAGTTCTTC. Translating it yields CASSLRGLVLDEQFF.

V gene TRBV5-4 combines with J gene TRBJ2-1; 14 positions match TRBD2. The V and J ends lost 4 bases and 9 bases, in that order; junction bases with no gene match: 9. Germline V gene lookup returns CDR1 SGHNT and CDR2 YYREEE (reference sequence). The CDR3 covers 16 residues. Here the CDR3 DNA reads TGTGCCAGCAGCCATCAGGGACTAGCGGGAGAGGGTGAGCAGTTCTTC. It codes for CASSHQGLAGEGEQFF.

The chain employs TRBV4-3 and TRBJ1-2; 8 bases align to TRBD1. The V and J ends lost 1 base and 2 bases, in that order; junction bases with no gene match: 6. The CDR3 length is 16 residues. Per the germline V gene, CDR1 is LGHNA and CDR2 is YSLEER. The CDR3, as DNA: TGCGCCAGCAGCCAAGCTCGGCAGGGGGCGAACTATGGCTACACCTTC. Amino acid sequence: CASSQARQGANYGYTF.

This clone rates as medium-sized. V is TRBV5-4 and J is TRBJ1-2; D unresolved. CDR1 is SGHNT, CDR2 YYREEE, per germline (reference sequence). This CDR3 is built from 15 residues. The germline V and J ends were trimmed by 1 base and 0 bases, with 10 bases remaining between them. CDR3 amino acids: CASSLWRGTNYGYTF. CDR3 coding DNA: TGTGCCAGCAGCTTGTGGCGCGGGACTAACTATGGCTACACCTTC. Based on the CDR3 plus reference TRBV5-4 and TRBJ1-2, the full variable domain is ETGVTQSPTHLIKTRGQQVTLRCSSQSGHNTVSWYQQALGQGPQFIFQYYREEENGRGNFPPRFSGLQFPNYSSELNVNALELDDSALYLCASSLWRGTNYGYTFGSGTRLTVV.

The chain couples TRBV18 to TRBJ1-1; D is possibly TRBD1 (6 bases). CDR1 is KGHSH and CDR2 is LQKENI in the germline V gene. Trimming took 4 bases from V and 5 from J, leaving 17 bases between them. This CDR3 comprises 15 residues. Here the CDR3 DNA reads TGTGCCAGCTCACGAACAGGGTTCGGATTTACTGAAGCTTTCTTT. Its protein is CASSRTGFGFTEAFF.

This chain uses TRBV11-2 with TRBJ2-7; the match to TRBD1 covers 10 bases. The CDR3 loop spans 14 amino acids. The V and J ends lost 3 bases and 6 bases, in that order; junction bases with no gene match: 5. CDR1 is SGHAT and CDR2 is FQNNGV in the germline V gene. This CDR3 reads CASSFTGQGSEQYF. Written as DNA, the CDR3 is TGTGCCAGCAGCTTTACGGGACAGGGGAGCGAGCAGTACTTC.

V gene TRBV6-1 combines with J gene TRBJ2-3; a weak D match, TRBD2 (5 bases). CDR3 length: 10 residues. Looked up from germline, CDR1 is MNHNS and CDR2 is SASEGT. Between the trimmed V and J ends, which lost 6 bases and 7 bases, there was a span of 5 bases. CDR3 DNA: TGTGCCAGCAGGGACTATACGCAGTATTTT. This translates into CASRDYTQYF.

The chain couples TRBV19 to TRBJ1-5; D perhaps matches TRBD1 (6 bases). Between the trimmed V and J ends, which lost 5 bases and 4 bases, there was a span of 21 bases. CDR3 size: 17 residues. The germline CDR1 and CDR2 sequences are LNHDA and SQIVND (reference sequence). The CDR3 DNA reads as TGTGCCAGTAGTCCAAGGGGGGGTGCTAGCAGAAATCAGCCCCAGCATTTT. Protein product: CASSPRGGASRNQPQHF.

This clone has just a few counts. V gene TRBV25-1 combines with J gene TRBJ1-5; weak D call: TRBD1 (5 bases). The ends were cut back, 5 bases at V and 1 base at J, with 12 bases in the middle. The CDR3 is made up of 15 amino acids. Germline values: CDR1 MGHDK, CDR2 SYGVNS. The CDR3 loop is CASSPGGISNQPQHF. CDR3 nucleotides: TGTGCCAGCAGTCCGGGGGGGATAAGCAATCAGCCCCAGCATTTT.

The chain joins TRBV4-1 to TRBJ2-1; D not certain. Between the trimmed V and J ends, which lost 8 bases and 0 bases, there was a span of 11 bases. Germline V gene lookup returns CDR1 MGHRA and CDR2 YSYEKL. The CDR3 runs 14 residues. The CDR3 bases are TGCGCCAGCGGAGACTTCCTCTCCTACAATGAGCAGTTCTTC. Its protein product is CASGDFLSYNEQFF.

The CDR3 coding sequence is TGTGCCAGCAGCTTAGTCGGTGAAAAACTGTTTTTT. It codes for CASSLVGEKLFF. This sequence joins TRBV7-9 and TRBJ1-4, with D uncertain. V was clipped by 1 base and J by 7 bases, with 4 bases between them. Looked up from germline, CDR1 is SEHNR and CDR2 is FQNEAQ (reference sequence). The length of the CDR3 is 12 residues.

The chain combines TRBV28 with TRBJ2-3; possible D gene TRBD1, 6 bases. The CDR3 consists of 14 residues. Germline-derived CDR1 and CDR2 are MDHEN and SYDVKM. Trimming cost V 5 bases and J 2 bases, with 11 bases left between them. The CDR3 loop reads CASSITGSTDTQYF. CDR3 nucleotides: TGTGCCAGCAGTATTACAGGGTCCACAGATACGCAGTATTTT.

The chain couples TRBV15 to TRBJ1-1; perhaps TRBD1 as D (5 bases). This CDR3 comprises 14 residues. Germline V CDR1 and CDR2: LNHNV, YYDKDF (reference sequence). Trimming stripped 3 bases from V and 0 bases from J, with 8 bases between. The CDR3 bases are TGTGCCACCAGCAGCCAGGGCCTGAACACTGAAGCTTTCTTT. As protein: CATSSQGLNTEAFF.

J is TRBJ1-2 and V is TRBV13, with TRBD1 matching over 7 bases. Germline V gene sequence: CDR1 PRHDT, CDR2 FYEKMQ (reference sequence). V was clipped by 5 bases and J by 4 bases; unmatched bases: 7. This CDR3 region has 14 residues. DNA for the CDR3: TGTGCCAGCAGCCCAGGACAGGCAGGCTATGGCTACACCTTC. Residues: CASSPGQAGYGYTF.

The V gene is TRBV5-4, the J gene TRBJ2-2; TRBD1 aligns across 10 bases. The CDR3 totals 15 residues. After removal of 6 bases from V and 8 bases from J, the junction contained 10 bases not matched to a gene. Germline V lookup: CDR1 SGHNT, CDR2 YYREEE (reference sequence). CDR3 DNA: TGTGCCAGCACTACCGGGACAGGGGTAAATGGGGAGCTGTTTTTT. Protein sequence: CASTTGTGVNGELFF.

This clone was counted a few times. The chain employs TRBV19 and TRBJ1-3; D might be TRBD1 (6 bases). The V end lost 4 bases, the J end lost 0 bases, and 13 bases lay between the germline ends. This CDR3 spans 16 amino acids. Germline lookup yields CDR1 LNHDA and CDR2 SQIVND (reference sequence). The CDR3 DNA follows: TGTGCCAGTAGTACGTTACGGACAGTCTCTGGAAACACCATATATTTT. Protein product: CASSTLRTVSGNTIYF.